This T cell receptor (beta chain) was found in a study of blood T cell repertoires in COVID-19. As handled by the study authors: Amplifying reference gene primers gave estimates of nucleated cell counts. Sequencing used immunoSEQ multiplex PCR; TCRdb keeps in-frame clones, though not all of them. The V and J calls and clone size come from that table; D and trimming were worked out from the DNA. The sample contains approximately 170,000 clones, about 88% of which appear only once. CDR1 KGHSH and CDR2 LQKENI come from the germline V gene. V was trimmed by 3 bases and J by 1 base, leaving 9 bases between them. This CDR3 has 14 amino acids.

This chain links TRBV18 with TRBJ1-1; D is unresolved. Sequencing input: PBMCs or T cells enriched from blood (not recorded which). This clonotype was sampled from a woman between 18 and 30 years old who had recovered from COVID-19. The CDR3 DNA reads TGTGCCAGCTCACCCTTTGATAGGAACACTGAAGCTTTCTTT. It is translated as CASSPFDRNTEAFF.